These 21 T cell receptor beta chains came from one sample sequenced in a study of T cells in Graves' hyperthyroidism and ophthalmopathy. Regions amplified from RNA transcripts were the TCR beta CDR3 regions. Initially, a first-round RT-PCR of the TCR CDR3 employed the HTBI primer set. TCRdb called the multiplex PCR reads again in MiXCR, with one record for every CDR3 protein. The sample lists fewer than 250,000 distinct CDR3 sequences, over 15% seen once, with approximately 46% in the top ten. The sample comprised blood. These receptors originate from a man in his fifties with Graves' hyperthyroidism.

The rearrangement joins TRBV18 to TRBJ2-2, with TRBD1 as a possible D gene (6 bases). This CDR3 is 15 amino acids long. The germline gives CDR1 KGHSH, CDR2 LQKENI. Trimming removed 6 bases at V and 0 bases at J, with 11 bases between. CDR3 region: CASSQRQANTGELFF. Here the CDR3 DNA reads TGTGCCAGCTCTCAAAGACAGGCGAACACCGGGGAGCTGTTTTTT. The entire variable domain, with the rest obtained from reference TRBV18 and TRBJ2-2, is as follows: NAGVMQNPRHLVRRRGQEARLRCSPMKGHSHVYWYRQLPEEGLKFMVYLQKENIIDESGMPKERFSAEFPKEGPSILRIQQVVRGDSAAYFCASSQRQANTGELFFGEGSRLTVL.

The table lists this clonotype with a few counts. This could be a read error, since a much larger clone is one nucleotide away. This rearrangement joins TRBV30 to TRBJ2-1; D unresolved. V lost 2 bases and J lost 7, with 9 bases in between. The CDR3 is made up of 12 amino acids. CDR1 is GTSNPN, CDR2 SVGIG, per germline (reference sequence). In DNA form, the CDR3 reads TGTGCCTGGAGTCGTCGTCGGAATGAGCAGTTCTTC. Amino acid sequence: CAWSRRRNEQFF.

In this sample, this clonotype turned up many times. The J gene is TRBJ2-2, the V gene TRBV20-1; perhaps TRBD2 as D (5 bases). Trimming pared 1 base from V and 7 bases from J, leaving 10 bases between. The CDR3 sequence is 13 residues long. Germline V gene sequence: CDR1 DFQATT, CDR2 SNEGSKA (reference sequence). The CDR3 reads CSARGTSGGELFF. In DNA form, the CDR3 reads TGCAGTGCTAGAGGAACGAGCGGCGGGGAGCTGTTTTTT.

In this sample, this clonotype turned up many times. The chain links TRBV2 to TRBJ1-3, with D unresolved. Trimming removed 6 bases at V and 0 bases at J, with 9 bases between. This CDR3 has 14 amino acids. Germline V gene lookup returns CDR1 SNHLY and CDR2 FYNNEI. The CDR3 protein is CASSSLTSGNTIYF. CDR3 coding DNA: TGTGCCAGCAGCAGCTTGACCTCTGGAAACACCATATATTTT.

This clonotype was detected ten times or more. The V call is TRBV7-8, the J call TRBJ2-1; TRBD2 might be the D (5 bases). Germline loops: CDR1 SGHVS, CDR2 FQNEAQ. The CDR3 extends over 15 amino acids. The V end was cut by 5 bases, the J end by 5 bases, with 16 bases between. Here the CDR3 reads CASSPARTRDNEQFF. The CDR3 nucleotides are TGTGCCAGCAGCCCTGCCCGAACGCGGGACAATGAGCAGTTCTTC. Looking up the rest from reference TRBV7-8 and TRBJ2-1 gives the full variable domain: GAGVSQSPRYKVAKRGQDVALRCDPISGHVSLFWYQQALGQGPEFLTYFQNEAQLDKSGLPSDRFFAERPEGSVSTLKIQRTQQEDSAVYLCASSPARTRDNEQFFGPGTRLTVL.

This clonotype was recorded at least ten times. This chain joins TRBV20-1 and TRBJ2-1, with TRBD1 identical over 7 bases. The junction had 5 bases not matched to a gene; V was cut back by 3 bases and J by 9 bases. The germline CDR1 and CDR2 sequences are DFQATT and SNEGSKA (reference sequence). This CDR3 is built from 12 residues. CDR3 residues: CSASKGGGEQFF. For the CDR3, the DNA is TGCAGTGCTAGTAAAGGGGGCGGTGAGCAGTTCTTC.

The sample holds many counts of this clonotype. CDR3 in DNA: TGTGCCAGCAGCACAGGGATGAACACTGAAGCTTTCTTT. It encodes CASSTGMNTEAFF. The chain is built from TRBV28 and TRBJ1-1, with TRBD1 as a possible D gene (6 bases). The germline V and J ends were trimmed by 6 bases and 0 bases, with 8 bases remaining between them. The CDR3 has 13 residues. Germline V gene data show CDR1 as MDHEN and CDR2 as SYDVKM.

This clonotype came up many times. The chain has TRBV27 and TRBJ2-7; 11 nucleotides match TRBD1. The CDR3 loop spans 15 amino acids. Germline CDR1 and CDR2: MNHEY and SMNVEV (reference sequence). J lost 5 bases, V lost 4 bases, and 7 bases had no gene match. This CDR3 reads CASSSYRDRGNEQYF. The CDR3 DNA reads as TGTGCCAGCAGTTCATACCGGGACAGGGGGAACGAGCAGTACTTC.

This clonotype was recorded many times. The CDR3 spells CASSRPGLAGGITDTQYF. DNA for the CDR3: TGTGCCAGCAGCCGCCCGGGACTAGCGGGAGGAATCACAGATACGCAGTATTTT. The chain recombines TRBV7-9 with TRBJ2-3; 15 bases are shared with TRBD2. Per the germline V gene, CDR1 is SEHNR and CDR2 is FQNEAQ (reference sequence). This CDR3 has 18 amino acids. V was clipped by 5 bases and J by 2 bases; unmatched bases: 8. The whole variable domain, filled in from reference TRBV7-9 and TRBJ2-3, reads DTGVSQNPRHKITKRGQNVTFRCDPISEHNRLYWYRQTLGQGPEFLTYFQNEAQLEKSRLLSDRFSAERPKGSFSTLEIQRTEQGDSAMYLCASSRPGLAGGITDTQYFGPGTRLTVL.

The V and J genes are TRBV5-1 and TRBJ2-7; either TRBD1 or TRBD2 may supply D (6 bases each). V was trimmed by 0 bases and J by 7 bases, leaving 20 bases between them. Germline assignment: CDR1 SGHRS and CDR2 YFSETQ. The CDR3 is 16 amino acids. In nucleotides, the CDR3 is TGCGCCAGCAGCTTGGTGGGGGGCGCCCATGTTGAAGAGCAGTACTTC. Residues: CASSLVGGAHVEEQYF.

This clonotype showed up many times. CDR3 sequence: CASRQGGGAEKLFF. The CDR3 bases are TGTGCCAGCAGACAGGGAGGGGGGGCGGAAAAACTGTTTTTT. V and J are TRBV6-1 and TRBJ1-4; perhaps TRBD1 as D (6 bases). Germline CDR1 reads MNHNS; CDR2 reads SASEGT. V was trimmed by 6 bases and J by 8 bases, leaving 16 bases between them. The CDR3 contains 14 residues.

This clonotype was counted at least ten times. The chain is built from TRBV15 and TRBJ1-3, with D maybe TRBD1 (6 bases). The V gene's germline CDR1 is LNHNV and CDR2 YYDKDF (reference sequence). V lost 5 bases, J lost 0 bases, and 17 bases lay in between. The CDR3 runs to 17 residues. CDR3 protein: CATSHPQGHNSGNTIYF. The CDR3 coding sequence is TGTGCCACCAGCCACCCCCAGGGGCACAACTCTGGAAACACCATATATTTT.

The chain employs TRBV27 and TRBJ1-2; tentatively, D is TRBD1 (6 bases). From germline, CDR1 is MNHEY and CDR2 SMNVEV (reference sequence). This CDR3 has 14 amino acids. V lost 0 bases and J lost 8, with 13 bases in between. The CDR3 loop is CASSLSNDRGGYTF. For the CDR3, the DNA is TGTGCCAGCAGTTTATCGAACGATAGGGGGGGCTACACCTTC.

The chain combines TRBV28 with TRBJ2-1; 11 bases line up with TRBD2. The V gene's germline CDR1 is MDHEN and CDR2 SYDVKM. The CDR3 sequence is 16 residues long. Trimming took 4 bases from V and 6 from J; bases not matched to a gene: 8. CDR3 DNA sequence: TGTGCCAGCAGTTCCCCGGGACTAGCGGTCGCCAATGAGCAGTTCTTC. Amino acid sequence: CASSSPGLAVANEQFF.

The sample holds many counts of this clonotype. The CDR3 DNA reads as TGTGCCAGCAGCTTAGGGTGGGGGGGCAGTAATGGCTACACCTTC. Translation: CASSLGWGGSNGYTF. This chain links TRBV7-2 with TRBJ1-2; a weak D match, TRBD1 (6 bases). The CDR3 totals 15 residues. Germline lookup yields CDR1 SGHTA and CDR2 FQGNSA. V was trimmed by 1 base and J by 6 bases, leaving 15 bases between them.

For this clonotype: Being one base from a much bigger clone, this may be a read error. CDR3: CASSLVARTGEMVIQYF. The CDR3 DNA is TGTGCCAGCAGCTTAGTTGCTAGGACAGGGGAAATGGTGATCCAGTACTTC. The rearrangement links TRBV7-2 to TRBJ2-5, with 9 bases fitting TRBD1. With V trimmed by 1 base and J by 10 bases, 16 bases remained unmatched. Germline V gene data show CDR1 as SGHTA and CDR2 as FQGNSA. The CDR3 consists of 17 residues.

This sequence joins TRBV28 and TRBJ2-7, with D uncertain. CDR1 is MDHEN and CDR2 is SYDVKM in the germline V gene. Trimming took off 11 bases at V and 5 bases at J, with 16 bases between the two ends. The CDR3 has 12 amino acids. The CDR3 spells CASSRPPHEQYF. DNA for the CDR3: TGTGCCTCCAGCCGGCCCCCCCACGAGCAGTACTTC.

V gene TRBV2 combines with J gene TRBJ2-1; D remains ambiguous. This CDR3 contains 14 residues. Germline-derived CDR1 and CDR2 are SNHLY and FYNNEI. Trimming removed 8 bases from V and 10 bases from J, with 21 bases in between. CDR3 protein: CASVSVPGDGEQFF. The CDR3 nucleotides are TGTGCCAGCGTTTCGGTACCCGGAGACGGGGAGCAGTTCTTC.

Only a few counts were recorded for this clonotype. The chain uses TRBV7-9 and TRBJ2-7; no clear D. CDR1 is SEHNR, CDR2 FQNEAQ, per germline (reference sequence). This CDR3 comprises 13 residues. The V end was cut by 2 bases, the J end by 0 bases, with 5 bases between. CDR3 DNA: TGTGCCAGCAGCTTACAAATCTCCTACGAGCAGTACTTC. This encodes CASSLQISYEQYF.

This clonotype was counted many times. The chain is built from TRBV12-3 or TRBV12-4 and TRBJ1-1; D is unresolved. Trimming removed 3 bases from V and 4 bases from J, with 12 bases in between. The CDR3 contains 14 residues. Written as DNA, the CDR3 is TGTGCCAGCAGTTTTAGCCCAGGCGGCACTGAAGCTTTCTTT. This encodes CASSFSPGGTEAFF.

Regarding this clonotype: One base away lies a much larger clone, so this may be a sequencing read error. The V gene is TRBV24-1, the J gene TRBJ2-2; tentatively, D is TRBD2 (7 bases). CDR3 length: 17 amino acids. Germline V CDR1 and CDR2: KGHDR, SFDVKD. The V and J ends lost 0 bases and 1 base respectively, with 11 bases between them. CDR3 coding DNA: TGTGCCACCAGTGATTTGAGCGGGACAAGGAACACCGGGGAGCTGTTTTTT. Translation: CATSDLSGTRNTGELFF.